This TCR beta chain is drawn from a study of cytomegalovirus exposure and HLA in healthy donors. Germline CDR1 is SGDLS and CDR2 is YYNGEE. The CDR3 loop spans 13 amino acids. V trimming: 0 bases; J trimming: 8 bases; junction bases outside the gene matches: 4. The study ran its PCR with 60 Vbeta and 13 Jbeta primers. Only in-frame clones appear in the TCRdb table, and some are missing; sequencing was by immunoSEQ multiplex PCR. The table shows over 150,000 clones, with more than 60% occurring only once. Sequencing was performed on PBMCs. V is TRBV9 and J is TRBJ1-2; TRBD1 aligns across 7 bases. The sequence was obtained from an older woman in good health and CMV-seropositive. The DNA of the CDR3 is TGTGCCAGCAGCGTAGGACAGGGCAGCGGCTACACCTTC. Translated, it gives CASSVGQGSGYTF.